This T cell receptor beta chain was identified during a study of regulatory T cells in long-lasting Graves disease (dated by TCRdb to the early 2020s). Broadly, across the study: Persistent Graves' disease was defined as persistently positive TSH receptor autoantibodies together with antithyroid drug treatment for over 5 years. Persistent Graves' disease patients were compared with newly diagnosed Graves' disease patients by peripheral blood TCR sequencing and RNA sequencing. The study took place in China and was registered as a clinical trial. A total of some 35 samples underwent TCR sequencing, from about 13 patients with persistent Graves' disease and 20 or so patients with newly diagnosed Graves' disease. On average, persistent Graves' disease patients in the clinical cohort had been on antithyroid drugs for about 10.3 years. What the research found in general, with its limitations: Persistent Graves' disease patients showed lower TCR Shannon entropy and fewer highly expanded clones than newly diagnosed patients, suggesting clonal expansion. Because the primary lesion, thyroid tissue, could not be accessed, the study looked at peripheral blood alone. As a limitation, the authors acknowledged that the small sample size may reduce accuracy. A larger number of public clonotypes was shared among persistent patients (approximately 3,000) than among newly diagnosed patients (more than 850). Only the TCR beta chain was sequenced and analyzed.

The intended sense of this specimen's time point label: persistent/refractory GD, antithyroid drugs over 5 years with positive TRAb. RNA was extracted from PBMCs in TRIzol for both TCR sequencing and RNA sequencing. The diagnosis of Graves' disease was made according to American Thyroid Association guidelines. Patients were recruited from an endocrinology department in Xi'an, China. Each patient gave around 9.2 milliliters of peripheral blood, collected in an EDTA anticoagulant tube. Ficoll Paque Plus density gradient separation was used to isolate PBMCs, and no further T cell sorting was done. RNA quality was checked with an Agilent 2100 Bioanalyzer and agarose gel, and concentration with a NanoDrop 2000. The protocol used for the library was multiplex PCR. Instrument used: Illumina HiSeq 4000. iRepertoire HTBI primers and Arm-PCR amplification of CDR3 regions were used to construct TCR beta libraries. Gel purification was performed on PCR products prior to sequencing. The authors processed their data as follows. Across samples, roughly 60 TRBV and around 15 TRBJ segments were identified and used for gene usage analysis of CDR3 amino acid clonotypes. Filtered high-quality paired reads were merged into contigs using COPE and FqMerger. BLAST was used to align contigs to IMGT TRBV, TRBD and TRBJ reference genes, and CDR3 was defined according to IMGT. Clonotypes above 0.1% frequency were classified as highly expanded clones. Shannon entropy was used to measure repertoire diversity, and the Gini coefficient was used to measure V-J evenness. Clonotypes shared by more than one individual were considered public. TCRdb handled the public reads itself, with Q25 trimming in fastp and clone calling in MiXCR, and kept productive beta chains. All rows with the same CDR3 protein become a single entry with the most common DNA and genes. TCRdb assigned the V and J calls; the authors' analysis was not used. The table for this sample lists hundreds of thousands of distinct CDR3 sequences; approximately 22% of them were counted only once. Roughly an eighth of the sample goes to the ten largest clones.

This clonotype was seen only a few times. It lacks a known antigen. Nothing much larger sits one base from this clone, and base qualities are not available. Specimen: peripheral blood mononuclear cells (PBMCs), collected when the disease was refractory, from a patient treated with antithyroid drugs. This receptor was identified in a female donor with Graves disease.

Here is the DNA: TGTGCCACCAGCAGAGGCTGGGCAGCCTACGAGCAGTACTTC. Translation gives CATSRGWAAYEQYF. This chain is built from TRBV15 and TRBJ2-7; no D gene is confidently identified. Including cysteine and phenylalanine, the CDR3 has 14 amino acids. The entry retains the CDR3 DNA only, 42 bases that are in frame from base 1. The germline V gene (reference sequence) specifies LNHNV as CDR1 and YYDKDF as CDR2. V loses 1 base of germline sequence and J loses 2 bases, and the interval between the two ends is 9 bases.